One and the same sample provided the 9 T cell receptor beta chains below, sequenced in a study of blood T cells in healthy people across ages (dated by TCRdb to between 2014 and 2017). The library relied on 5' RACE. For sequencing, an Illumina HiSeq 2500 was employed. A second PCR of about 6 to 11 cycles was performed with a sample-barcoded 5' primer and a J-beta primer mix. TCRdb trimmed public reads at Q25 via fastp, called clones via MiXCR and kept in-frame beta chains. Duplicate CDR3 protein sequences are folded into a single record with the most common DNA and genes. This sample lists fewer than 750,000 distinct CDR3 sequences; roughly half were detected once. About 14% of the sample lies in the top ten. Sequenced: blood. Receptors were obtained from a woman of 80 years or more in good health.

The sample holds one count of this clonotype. The CDR3 bases are TGCGCCAGCAACCCAAGGGGATCAAACTCCTACGAGCAGTACTTC. The encoded protein is CASNPRGSNSYEQYF. This chain connects TRBV5-1 to TRBJ2-7, with D possibly TRBD1 on 5 matching bases. Between the trimmed V and J ends, which lost 6 bases and 0 bases, there was a span of 16 bases. CDR3 length: 15 amino acids. Germline assignment: CDR1 SGHRS and CDR2 YFSETQ.

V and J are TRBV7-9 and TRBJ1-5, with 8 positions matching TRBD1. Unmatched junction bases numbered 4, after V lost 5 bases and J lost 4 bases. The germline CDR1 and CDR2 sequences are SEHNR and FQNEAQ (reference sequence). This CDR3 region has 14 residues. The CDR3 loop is CASSVQGENQPQHF. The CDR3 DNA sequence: TGTGCCAGCAGCGTACAGGGGGAAAATCAGCCCCAGCATTTT.

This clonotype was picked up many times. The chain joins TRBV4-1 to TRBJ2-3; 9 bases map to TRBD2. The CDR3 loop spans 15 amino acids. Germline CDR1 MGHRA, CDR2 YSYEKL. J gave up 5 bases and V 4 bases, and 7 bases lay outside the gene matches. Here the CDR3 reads CASSLVAGEGDTQYF. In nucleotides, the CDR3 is TGCGCCAGCAGCCTCGTAGCGGGAGAAGGAGATACGCAGTATTTT.

DNA for the CDR3: TGTGCCAGCAGCCCGAGGGCCTTCTCTGGGGCCAACGTCCTGACTTTC. It specifies CASSPRAFSGANVLTF. This sequence joins TRBV9 and TRBJ2-6; weak D call: TRBD2 (5 bases). Germline CDR1 is SGDLS and CDR2 is YYNGEE. The V gene lost 4 bases and the J gene lost 0 bases, with 11 bases spanning the gap. The CDR3 has 16 residues.

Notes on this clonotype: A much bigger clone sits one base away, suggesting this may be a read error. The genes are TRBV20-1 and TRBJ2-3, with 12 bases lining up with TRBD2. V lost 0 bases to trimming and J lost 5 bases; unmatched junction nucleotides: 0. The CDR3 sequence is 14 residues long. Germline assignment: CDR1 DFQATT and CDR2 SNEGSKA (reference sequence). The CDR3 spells CSARETSGGDTQYF. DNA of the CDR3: TGCAGTGCTAGAGAGACTAGCGGGGGAGATACGCAGTATTTT.

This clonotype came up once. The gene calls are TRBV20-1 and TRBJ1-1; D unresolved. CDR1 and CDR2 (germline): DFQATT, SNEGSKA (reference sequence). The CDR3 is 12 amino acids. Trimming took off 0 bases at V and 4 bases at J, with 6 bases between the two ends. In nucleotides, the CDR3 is TGCAGTGCTAGAGAATTGATCACTGAAGCTTTCTTT. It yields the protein CSARELITEAFF.

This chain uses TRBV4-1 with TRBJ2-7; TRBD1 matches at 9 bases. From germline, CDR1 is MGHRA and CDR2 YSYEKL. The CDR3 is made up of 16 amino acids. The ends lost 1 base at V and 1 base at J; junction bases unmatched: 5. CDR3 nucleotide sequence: TGCGCCAGCAGCCAAGTTTTACAGGGGGCTTCCTACGAGCAGTACTTC. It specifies CASSQVLQGASYEQYF.

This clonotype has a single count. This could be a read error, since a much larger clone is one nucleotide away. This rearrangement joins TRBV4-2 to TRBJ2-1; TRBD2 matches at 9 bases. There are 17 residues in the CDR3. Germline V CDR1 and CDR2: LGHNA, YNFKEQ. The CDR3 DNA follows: TGTACCAGCAGCCAAGATAAGGGGGCGGGGGGGTACAATGAGCAGTTCTTC. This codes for CTSSQDKGAGGYNEQFF.

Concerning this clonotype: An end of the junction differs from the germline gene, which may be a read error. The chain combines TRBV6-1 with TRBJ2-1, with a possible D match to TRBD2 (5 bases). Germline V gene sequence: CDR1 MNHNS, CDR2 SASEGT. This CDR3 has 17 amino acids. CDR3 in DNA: TGTGCCAGCAGTGAAGGGCGGCTAGCCGGCTCCTACAGTGAGCAGTTCTTC. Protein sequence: CASSEGRLAGSYSEQFF.